The source of this TCR beta chain is a study of blood T cell repertoires in COVID-19. Overall study context: The origin of the acute and convalescent COVID-19 samples was the United States, Italy and Spain. In each case, the material was cDNA or gDNA derived from T cells, B-cell-depleted T cells, or PBMCs.

Patients of the Seattle cohort, enrolled during active infection, were followed longitudinally. Per the authors' pipeline: Estimation of nucleated cell counts relied on the amplification of reference gene primers. The method was immunoSEQ multiplex PCR; TCRdb's version includes in-frame clones alone and lacks a portion of them. That table gives V, J and clone size, and the DNA gave D and trimming. The sample yields a few hundred thousand clones, about 90% seen once. Material: peripheral blood. The clonotype comes from a woman in her seventies with COVID-19, enrolled during active disease.

CDR3 protein: CASSQDRSALSGRTGEQYF. CDR3 DNA: TGTGCCAGCAGCCAAGACAGGTCCGCGCTTAGCGGGAGAACGGGGGAGCAGTACTTC. This chain links TRBV28 with TRBJ2-7, with 9 positions matching TRBD2. There are 19 residues in the CDR3. Germline V gives CDR1 MDHEN, CDR2 SYDVKM. Germline trimming cut 6 bases from V and 7 bases from J; bases unmatched to any gene: 25.